A single sample gave rise to the 32 T cell receptor beta chains below, sequenced in a study of graft-versus-host responses after intestinal transplantation. No antigens are known for them. Sequencing used immunoSEQ multiplex PCR; TCRdb keeps in-frame clones, though not all of them. This table holds more than 80,000 clones, roughly 87% found once. Sample: unstimulated CD8+ T cells sorted from spleen or lymph node cells, taken before intestinal transplant. The receptors here all came from a human donor who received an intestinal transplant.

The chain is built from TRBV19 and TRBJ1-1; D unclear. The CDR3 spans 14 residues. Germline V gives CDR1 LNHDA, CDR2 SQIVND (reference sequence). Deletions cut 3 bases from V and 0 bases from J, with 8 bases between. The CDR3 reads CASSIYSMNTEAFF. DNA of the CDR3: TGTGCCAGTAGTATCTACTCAATGAACACTGAAGCTTTCTTT.

This clone was counted a few times. The rearrangement uses TRBV5-6 and TRBJ1-1, with D perhaps TRBD1 (5 bases). CDR3 length: 13 residues. V lost 0 bases and J 8 bases, leaving 11 bases between the germline ends. CDR1 is SGHDT and CDR2 is YYEEEE in the germline V gene. CDR3 region: CASSLGGSPEAFF. Written as DNA, the CDR3 is TGTGCCAGCAGCTTGGGGGGGTCTCCGGAAGCTTTCTTT.

V usage is TRBV6-6 and J usage is TRBJ2-1; D gene ambiguous. The germline gives CDR1 MNHNY, CDR2 SVGAGI (reference sequence). This CDR3 is built from 14 residues. V dropped 0 bases and J dropped 4 bases, with 7 bases sitting between them. The CDR3: CASSYSDGYNEQFF. The CDR3 nucleotides read TGTGCCAGCAGTTACTCGGACGGGTACAATGAGCAGTTCTTC.

J is TRBJ2-3 and V is TRBV5-4; tentatively, D is TRBD1 (5 bases). The CDR3 length is 13 residues. The V gene lost 4 bases and the J gene lost 1 base, with 7 bases spanning the gap. Germline CDR1 reads SGHNT; CDR2 reads YYREEE (reference sequence). In DNA form, the CDR3 reads TGTGCCAGCAGCGCACAGGGCACAGATACGCAGTATTTT. Translation: CASSAQGTDTQYF.

This chain joins TRBV5-6 and TRBJ2-7; 9 nucleotides align to TRBD1. The CDR3 runs to 15 residues. Germline loops: CDR1 SGHDT, CDR2 YYEEEE. V lost 3 bases and J lost 1; bases outside the gene matches: 5. CDR3 coding DNA: TGTGCCAGCAGCTGGGACAGGGATGAGTCCTACGAGCAGTACTTC. This codes for CASSWDRDESYEQYF.

This chain uses TRBV5-5 with TRBJ2-7; D may be TRBD1 (5 bases). The germline V gene has CDR1 SGHKS and CDR2 YYEKEE (reference sequence). The CDR3 runs 15 residues. The germline V and J ends were trimmed by 0 bases and 5 bases, with 15 bases remaining between them. The CDR3 region has the DNA TGTGCCAGCAGCTTGGTTTTTCTGGCAGGGAACGAGCAGTACTTC. Amino acid sequence: CASSLVFLAGNEQYF.

The J gene is TRBJ1-2, the V gene TRBV5-5; 9 bases are shared with TRBD1. J gave up 8 bases and V 1 base, and 9 bases lay outside the gene matches. The CDR3 is made up of 15 amino acids. The V gene's germline CDR1 is SGHKS and CDR2 YYEKEE (reference sequence). CDR3 coding DNA: TGTGCCAGCAGCTTGATGGGACAGGGAGAAACCGGCTACACCTTC. Translation gives CASSLMGQGETGYTF.

This clone was picked up a small number of times. The chain links TRBV25-1 to TRBJ2-3; D gene unclear. V was pared by 2 bases and J by 1 base, with 4 bases between. This CDR3 spans 13 amino acids. CDR1 is MGHDK and CDR2 is SYGVNS in the germline V gene. CDR3 sequence: CASSEQGTDTQYF. The DNA of the CDR3 is TGTGCCAGCAGTGAACAGGGCACAGATACGCAGTATTTT.

The chain carries TRBV28 and TRBJ1-6; D gene ambiguous. The V gene lost 6 bases and the J gene lost 0 bases, with 18 bases spanning the gap. The CDR3 has 18 amino acids. CDR1 MDHEN and CDR2 SYDVKM come from the germline V gene. CDR3 coding DNA: TGTGCCAGCAGCAAAATCGCCGGACTGAGCTCCTATAATTCACCCCTCCACTTT. Protein product: CASSKIAGLSSYNSPLHF. Full variable domain (remainder filled in from reference TRBV28 and TRBJ1-6): DVKVTQSSRYLVKRTGEKVFLECVQDMDHENMFWYRQDPGLGLRLIYFSYDVKMKEKGDIPEGYSVSREKKERFSLILESASTNQTSMYLCASSKIAGLSSYNSPLHFGNGTRLTVT.

The chain couples TRBV28 to TRBJ2-7; 8 bases line up with TRBD2. The length of the CDR3 is 15 residues. Unmatched junction bases numbered 9, after V lost 4 bases and J lost 4 bases. From germline, CDR1 is MDHEN and CDR2 SYDVKM. The CDR3 region has the DNA TGTGCCAGCAGTTCCCAACTAGCGGACCCTTACGAGCAGTACTTC. Its protein is CASSSQLADPYEQYF.

The gene calls are TRBV29-1 and TRBJ2-1, with 7 positions matching TRBD1. CDR1 and CDR2 (germline): SQVTM, ANQGSEA. This CDR3 is built from 11 residues. Germline trimming cut 5 bases from V and 12 bases from J; bases unmatched to any gene: 7. Here the CDR3 reads CSVRRGPPQFF. The CDR3 DNA reads as TGCAGCGTTCGTAGGGGGCCCCCGCAGTTCTTC.

The chain recombines TRBV7-9 with TRBJ2-3, with D possibly TRBD1 on 5 matching bases. Between the trimmed V and J ends, which lost 1 base and 6 bases, there was a span of 17 bases. CDR3 length: 16 residues. Per germline, CDR1 SEHNR and CDR2 FQNEAQ (reference sequence). As DNA, the CDR3 is TGTGCCAGCAGCTTAGGACAGTTGGTCTTTCCGGATACGCAGTATTTT. Translated: CASSLGQLVFPDTQYF.

The V call is TRBV7-6, the J call TRBJ2-1; a weak D match, TRBD2 (6 bases). V was cut by 2 bases and J by 2 bases, with 16 bases left in between. This CDR3 has 17 amino acids. CDR1 SGHVS and CDR2 FNYEAQ come from the germline V gene. The CDR3 bases are TGTGCCAGCAGCTTATCCATCCGGACTATACCCTACAATGAGCAGTTCTTC. Translating it yields CASSLSIRTIPYNEQFF.

J is TRBJ2-1 and V is TRBV29-1, with a tentative D call TRBD2 (7 bases). Between the trimmed V and J ends, which lost 4 bases and 9 bases, there was a span of 16 bases. This CDR3 is built from 13 residues. Germline V lookup: CDR1 SQVTM, CDR2 ANQGSEA. CDR3 protein: CSVGRGGMGEQFF. The CDR3 DNA follows: TGCAGCGTTGGAAGGGGGGGAATGGGTGAGCAGTTCTTC.

This rearrangement joins TRBV30 to TRBJ2-7; 7 bases agree with TRBD1. V lost 2 bases, J lost 4 bases, and 5 bases stayed unmatched. Looked up from germline, CDR1 is GTSNPN and CDR2 is SVGIG (reference sequence). The CDR3 spans 13 residues. The CDR3 reads CAWSPTGAYEQYF. CDR3 DNA: TGTGCCTGGAGTCCTACAGGGGCTTACGAGCAGTACTTC.

This chain connects TRBV4-2 to TRBJ1-6; the D is unclear. CDR1 and CDR2 from the germline V gene are LGHNA and YNFKEQ. The CDR3 length is 16 residues. V was cut by 3 bases and J by 10 bases, with 19 bases left in between. CDR3 region: CASSQGLEPYWSPLHF. The CDR3 nucleotides are TGTGCCAGCAGCCAGGGTCTAGAGCCGTATTGGTCACCCCTCCACTTT.

The V gene is TRBV9, the J gene TRBJ2-1; 9 bases are shared with TRBD2. CDR1 and CDR2 (germline): SGDLS, YYNGEE. The CDR3 has 15 residues. Trimming at V came to 0 bases and at J to 6 bases, leaving 4 bases not matched to a gene. For the CDR3, the DNA is TGTGCCAGCAGCGTAGTTAGGACTAGCGTCAATGAGCAGTTCTTC. Its translation is CASSVVRTSVNEQFF. Full variable domain (remainder filled in from reference TRBV9 and TRBJ2-1): DSGVTQTPKHLITATGQRVTLRCSPRSGDLSVYWYQQSLDQGLQFLIQYYNGEERAKGNILERFSAQQFPDLHSELNLSSLELGDSALYFCASSVVRTSVNEQFFGPGTRLTVL.

CDR3 nucleotides: TGTGCCTGGAGTTTTGGGGGACAGGGCTACGAGCAGTACTTC. Protein product: CAWSFGGQGYEQYF. This chain uses TRBV30 with TRBJ2-7; TRBD1 matches at 9 bases. Trimming took 2 bases from V and 3 from J; bases not matched to a gene: 5. This CDR3 comprises 14 residues. Germline CDR1 and CDR2: GTSNPN and SVGIG (reference sequence). The full variable domain, completed using reference TRBV30 and TRBJ2-7, is SQTIHQWPATLVQPVGSPLSLECTVEGTSNPNLYWYRQAAGRGLQLLFYSVGIGQISSEVPQNLSASRPQDRQFILSSKKLLLSDSGFYLCAWSFGGQGYEQYFGPGTRLTVT.

In nucleotides, the CDR3 is TGTGCCAGCAGCCCGGGGGGCAATTCACCCCTCCACTTT. It is translated as CASSPGGNSPLHF. The chain joins TRBV27 to TRBJ1-6, with D perhaps TRBD1 (6 bases). The length of the CDR3 is 13 residues. Germline V gives CDR1 MNHEY, CDR2 SMNVEV (reference sequence). Trimming removed 6 bases at V and 7 bases at J, with 10 bases between.

This sequence joins TRBV12-5 and TRBJ2-5, with TRBD2 matching over 8 bases. The DNA end is more similar to TRBJ2-7, so the J call may be wrong. CDR3 length: 14 residues. In germline, CDR1 is LGHNT, CDR2 FRNRAP. In nucleotides, the CDR3 is TGTGCTAGTGGTCCCGGGGGGGCCTCCTACGAGCAGTACTTC. As protein: CASGPGGASYEQYF.

V gene TRBV7-9 combines with J gene TRBJ1-1; 9 nucleotides align to TRBD1. The germline V gene encodes CDR1 SEHNR and CDR2 FQNEAQ (reference sequence). V was clipped by 4 bases and J by 2 bases; unmatched bases: 14. The CDR3 sequence is 18 residues long. The CDR3 region is CASSSWVPGQGYNTEAFF. Written as DNA, the CDR3 is TGTGCCAGCAGCTCATGGGTACCGGGACAGGGTTATAACACTGAAGCTTTCTTT. Using reference TRBV7-9 and TRBJ1-1 for the parts outside the CDR3, the full variable domain is DTGVSQNPRHKITKRGQNVTFRCDPISEHNRLYWYRQTLGQGPEFLTYFQNEAQLEKSRLLSDRFSAERPKGSFSTLEIQRTEQGDSAMYLCASSSWVPGQGYNTEAFFGQGTRLTVV.

A remark on this clone: The sample contains more than one DNA sequence encoding this CDR3. The chain is built from TRBV4-1 and TRBJ2-7, with 7 positions matching TRBD1. The CDR3 is 14 residues long. V dropped 1 base and J dropped 1; count of bases not matched to a gene: 1. The germline V gene encodes CDR1 MGHRA and CDR2 YSYEKL. The CDR3 reads CASSQGDRSYEQYF. The CDR3 region has the DNA TGCGCCAGCAGCCAAGGGGACAGATCCTACGAGCAGTACTTC.

There are a few counts of this clone. The V call is TRBV5-4, the J call TRBJ2-7; D is unclear. The CDR3 is 11 amino acids. V lost 0 bases and J lost 5, with 3 bases in between. CDR1 SGHNT and CDR2 YYREEE come from the germline V gene (reference sequence). The CDR3 here is CASSLANEQYF. The CDR3 DNA reads as TGTGCCAGCAGCTTGGCCAACGAGCAGTACTTC. Full variable domain (rest looked up from reference TRBV5-4 and TRBJ2-7): ETGVTQSPTHLIKTRGQQVTLRCSSQSGHNTVSWYQQALGQGPQFIFQYYREEENGRGNFPPRFSGLQFPNYSSELNVNALELDDSALYLCASSLANEQYFGPGTRLTVT.

This clone was counted a single time. The rearrangement links TRBV5-6 to TRBJ2-3; D perhaps matches TRBD2 (5 bases). Trimming pared 4 bases from V and 2 bases from J, leaving 17 bases between. Germline CDR1 reads SGHDT; CDR2 reads YYEEEE. The CDR3 spans 16 residues. The CDR3 region has the DNA TGTGCCAGCAGCGTCCTCGAGACTGGACTCACAGATACGCAGTATTTT. This sequence encodes CASSVLETGLTDTQYF.

V and J are TRBV13 and TRBJ2-3, with 8 bases identical to TRBD1. Germline trimming cut 3 bases from V and 5 bases from J; bases unmatched to any gene: 7. The CDR3 runs to 15 residues. Germline V gene lookup returns CDR1 PRHDT and CDR2 FYEKMQ (reference sequence). As DNA, the CDR3 is TGTGCCAGCAGCTTGGGCAGGGGGCAGATAGATACGCAGTATTTT. This gives the protein CASSLGRGQIDTQYF.

The chain uses TRBV9 and TRBJ2-7; D may be TRBD1 (5 bases). CDR3 size: 14 residues. Trimming left V 0 bases short and J 0 bases short, with 7 bases between. CDR1 is SGDLS, CDR2 YYNGEE, per germline. The CDR3 is CASSVEGASYEQYF. For the CDR3, the DNA is TGTGCCAGCAGCGTAGAAGGGGCCTCCTACGAGCAGTACTTC.

The chain employs TRBV9 and TRBJ1-6; D unclear. This CDR3 has 12 residues. Trimming shortened V by 4 bases and J by 16 bases, and 15 bases separated the two germline ends. Germline V gives CDR1 SGDLS, CDR2 YYNGEE. This chain's CDR3 is CASSSPDLGLHF. The DNA of the CDR3 is TGTGCCAGCAGCTCGCCGGACCTGGGGCTCCACTTT.

This clone showed up just a few times. The chain employs TRBV15 and TRBJ2-2; either TRBD1 or TRBD2 may supply D (5 bases each). Germline values: CDR1 LNHNV, CDR2 YYDKDF (reference sequence). The CDR3 extends over 15 amino acids. Trimming cost V 0 bases and J 3 bases, with 8 bases left between them. The chain's CDR3 is CATSRDGTDTGELFF. The CDR3 DNA is TGTGCCACCAGCAGAGATGGGACGGACACCGGGGAGCTGTTTTTT.

The V and J genes are TRBV9 and TRBJ2-1; a weak D match, TRBD1 (5 bases). There are 16 residues in the CDR3. Germline V gives CDR1 SGDLS, CDR2 YYNGEE. Trimming stripped 3 bases from V and 4 bases from J, with 17 bases between. The CDR3 DNA reads TGTGCCAGCAGCGCAACCGACAGTTTACCGTACAATGAGCAGTTCTTC. It is translated as CASSATDSLPYNEQFF.

The V call is TRBV7-3, the J call TRBJ1-1; unclear D gene. The V end was cut by 4 bases, the J end by 11 bases, with 20 bases between. The germline CDR1 and CDR2 sequences are SGHTA and FQGTGA. The CDR3 is made up of 14 amino acids. CDR3 nucleotides: TGTGCCAGCAGCTCAACCACGTCCCCACGGTATGCTTTCTTT. As protein: CASSSTTSPRYAFF.

Only one count was recorded for this clone. The chain is built from TRBV9 and TRBJ2-2; 8 nucleotides agree with TRBD2. This CDR3 has 17 amino acids. J lost 2 bases, V lost 3 bases, and 9 bases had no gene match. Per the germline V gene, CDR1 is SGDLS and CDR2 is YYNGEE. The CDR3 region has the DNA TGTGCCAGCAGCGACCCCTATAGCGGGAAAAACACCGGGGAGCTGTTTTTT. This translates into CASSDPYSGKNTGELFF. Full variable domain (remainder filled in from reference TRBV9 and TRBJ2-2): DSGVTQTPKHLITATGQRVTLRCSPRSGDLSVYWYQQSLDQGLQFLIQYYNGEERAKGNILERFSAQQFPDLHSELNLSSLELGDSALYFCASSDPYSGKNTGELFFGEGSRLTVL.

The J gene is TRBJ2-6, the V gene TRBV7-9, with D maybe TRBD2 (6 bases). Trimming removed 5 bases at V and 7 bases at J, with 18 bases between. Germline CDR1 SEHNR, CDR2 FQNEAQ (reference sequence). The CDR3 is made up of 16 amino acids. This CDR3 is CASSGLGAGLANVLTF. The CDR3 region has the DNA TGTGCCAGCAGCGGTCTGGGCGCGGGGTTAGCCAACGTCCTGACTTTC.